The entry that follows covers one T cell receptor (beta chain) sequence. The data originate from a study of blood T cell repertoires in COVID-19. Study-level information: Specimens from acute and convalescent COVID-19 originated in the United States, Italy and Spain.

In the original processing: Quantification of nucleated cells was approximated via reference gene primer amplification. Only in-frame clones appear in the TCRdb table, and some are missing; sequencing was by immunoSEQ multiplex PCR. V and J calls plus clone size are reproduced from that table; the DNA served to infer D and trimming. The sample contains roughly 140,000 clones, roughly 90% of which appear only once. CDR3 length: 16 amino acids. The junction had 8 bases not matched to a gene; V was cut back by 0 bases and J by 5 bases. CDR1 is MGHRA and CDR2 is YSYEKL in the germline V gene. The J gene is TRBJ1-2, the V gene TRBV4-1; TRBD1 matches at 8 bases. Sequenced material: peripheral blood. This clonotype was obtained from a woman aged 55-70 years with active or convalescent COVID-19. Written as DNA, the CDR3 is TGCGCCAGCAGCCAAGATGGCGCAGGGGGCTTATATGGCTACACCTTC. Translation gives CASSQDGAGGLYGYTF.